The rows below give T cell receptor beta chains drawn from one sample of a study of human T cells and chemical hapten exposure. MiXCR, applied by TCRdb to the RACE reads, yields one record per CDR3 protein. Found here are 210,000 or so distinct CDR3 sequences, about 22% of them singletons; the top ten hold 2.5%. The material was whole blood, obtained in connection with sensitization to the hapten diphenylcyclopropenone (DPC). These receptor sequences come from a woman aged 40 to 50 with alopecia areata. Some clones in this sample may be carry-over from other donors' samples. Both conserved end residues are part of each CDR3. A D gene is named only where the DNA matches it firmly. Size tells how often a clone was seen (once, few, many) or the class of an expanded clone, and some rows leave it out.

size	D	V	J	CDR3	DNA
few	.	TRBV10-3	TRBJ1-2	CAIRDGRWGYTF	TGTGCCATCAGGGACGGACGCTGGGGCTACACCTTC
.	TRBD1	TRBV20-1	TRBJ2-7	CSARIPGQLAYEQYF	TGCAGTGCTAGAATTCCGGGACAGCTAGCCTACGAGCAGTACTTC
few	.	TRBV3-1	TRBJ1-1	CASSQDVYMNTEAFF	TGTGCCAGCAGCCAAGACGTTTACATGAACACTGAAGCTTTCTTT
few	.	TRBV6-5	TRBJ2-7	CASSYSSGAHEQYF	TGTGCCAGCAGTTACTCATCAGGGGCCCACGAGCAGTACTTC
many	.	TRBV12-3/TRBV12-4	TRBJ1-2	CASSLLDGSYGYTF	TGTGCCAGCAGTTTATTAGACGGATCCTATGGCTACACCTTC
.	.	TRBV3-1	TRBJ2-7	CASSSRGSSGEQYF	TGTGCCAGCAGCTCCCGAGGGTCCTCGGGCGAGCAGTACTTC
many	.	TRBV29-1	TRBJ1-1	CSVDALALNTEAFF	TGCAGCGTAGATGCCTTGGCCCTGAACACTGAAGCTTTCTTT
few	.	TRBV6-5	TRBJ2-7	CASTRTASPYEQYF	TGTGCCAGCACCCGGACTGCGAGCCCCTACGAGCAGTACTTC
many	.	TRBV2	TRBJ2-7	CASSLGLGEQYF	TGTGCCAGCTCACTAGGTTTGGGCGAGCAGTACTTC
.	.	TRBV29-1	TRBJ2-5	CSVVSGTETQYF	TGCAGCGTCGTTTCAGGGACCGAGACCCAGTACTTC
.	.	TRBV5-5	TRBJ2-2	CASSLDSPTGELFF	TGTGCCAGCAGCTTGGACTCCCCCACCGGGGAGCTGTTTTTT
few	TRBD1	TRBV20-1	TRBJ2-3	CSATRGTGLSDTQYF	TGCAGTGCTACCCGCGGGACAGGGCTCTCAGATACGCAGTATTTT
few	TRBD2	TRBV27	TRBJ2-1	CASSLYGTSGYNEQFF	TGTGCCAGCAGTTTATATGGGACTAGCGGGTACAATGAGCAGTTCTTC
.	.	TRBV12-3/TRBV12-4	TRBJ2-4	CASSLSLAKNIQYF	TGTGCCAGCAGTTTATCTCTAGCCAAAAACATTCAGTACTTC
few	TRBD2	TRBV20-1	TRBJ2-7	CSARDVVAGANEQYF	TGCAGTGCTAGAGATGTAGTAGCGGGAGCAAACGAGCAGTACTTC
.	.	TRBV29-1	TRBJ1-5	CSVAGGAGQPQHF	TGCAGCGTTGCGGGTGGGGCTGGACAGCCCCAGCATTTT
few	TRBD2	TRBV15	TRBJ2-5	CATSRAPGGPVGGTQYF	TGTGCCACCAGCAGAGCTCCGGGAGGCCCCGTTGGGGGGACCCAGTACTTC
.	.	TRBV6-2/TRBV6-3	TRBJ2-3	CASSYGTLSTDTQYF	TGTGCCAGCAGTTACGGGACACTTAGCACAGATACGCAGTATTTT
few	TRBD1	TRBV28	TRBJ2-7	CASSTGTGREQYF	TGTGCCAGCAGCACTGGGACAGGTAGGGAGCAGTACTTC
.	.	TRBV7-2	TRBJ2-5	CASSLFKSETQYF	TGTGCCAGCAGCTTATTCAAGTCGGAGACCCAGTACTTC
few	TRBD1	TRBV19	TRBJ1-2	CASSMESGGRGYTF	TGTGCCAGTAGTATGGAGTCAGGGGGCCGTGGCTACACCTTC
.	.	TRBV7-9	TRBJ2-7	CASRLQGPPYEQYF	TGTGCCAGCAGGTTACAGGGACCTCCCTACGAGCAGTACTTC
few	.	TRBV29-1	TRBJ2-3	CSVRVLGPDTQYF	TGCAGCGTTAGAGTCCTAGGCCCAGATACGCAGTATTTT